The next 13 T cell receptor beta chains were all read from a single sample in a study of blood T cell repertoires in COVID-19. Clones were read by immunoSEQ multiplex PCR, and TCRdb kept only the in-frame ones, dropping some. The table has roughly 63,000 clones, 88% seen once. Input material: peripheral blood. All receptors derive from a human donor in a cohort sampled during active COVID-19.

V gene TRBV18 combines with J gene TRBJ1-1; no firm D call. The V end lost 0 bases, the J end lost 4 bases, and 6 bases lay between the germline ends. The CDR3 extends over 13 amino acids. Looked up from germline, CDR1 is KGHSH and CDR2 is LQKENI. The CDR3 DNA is TGTGCCAGCTCACCACCACAGCCCACTGAAGCTTTCTTT. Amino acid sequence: CASSPPQPTEAFF.

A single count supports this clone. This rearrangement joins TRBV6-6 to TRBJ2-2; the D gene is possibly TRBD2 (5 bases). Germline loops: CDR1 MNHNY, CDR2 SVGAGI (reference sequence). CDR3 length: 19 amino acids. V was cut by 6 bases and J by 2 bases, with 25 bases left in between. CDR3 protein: CASSSPLSGLGINTGELFF. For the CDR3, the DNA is TGTGCCAGCAGCTCCCCTCTATCGGGGTTGGGAATTAACACCGGGGAGCTGTTTTTT.

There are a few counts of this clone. The CDR3 region has the DNA TGTGCCAGCAGCTCCACCCGGACAGGGGAAGAGACCCAGTACTTC. Amino acids: CASSSTRTGEETQYF. V is TRBV11-2 and J is TRBJ2-5, with 9 nucleotides matching TRBD1. V lost 4 bases, J lost 3 bases, and 6 bases stayed unmatched. This CDR3 spans 15 amino acids. The germline V gene has CDR1 SGHAT and CDR2 FQNNGV.

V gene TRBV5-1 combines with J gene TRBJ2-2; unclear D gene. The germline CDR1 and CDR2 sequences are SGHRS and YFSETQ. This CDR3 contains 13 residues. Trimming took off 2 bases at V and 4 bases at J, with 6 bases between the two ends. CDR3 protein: CASSLPGTGELFF. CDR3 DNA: TGCGCCAGCAGCTTACCGGGCACCGGGGAGCTGTTTTTT.

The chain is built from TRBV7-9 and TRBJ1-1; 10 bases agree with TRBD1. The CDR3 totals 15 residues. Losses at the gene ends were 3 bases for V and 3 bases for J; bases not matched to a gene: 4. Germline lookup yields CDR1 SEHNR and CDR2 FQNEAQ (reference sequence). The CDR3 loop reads CASSFGQGVHTEAFF. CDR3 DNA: TGTGCCAGCAGCTTTGGACAGGGGGTACACACTGAAGCTTTCTTT.

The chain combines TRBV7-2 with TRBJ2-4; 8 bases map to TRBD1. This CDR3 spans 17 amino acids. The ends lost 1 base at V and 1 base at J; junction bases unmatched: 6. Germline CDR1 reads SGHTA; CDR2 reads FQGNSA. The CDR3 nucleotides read TGTGCCAGCAGCTTAGAGCCAGGGGGCTGGGCCAAAAACATTCAGTACTTC. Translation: CASSLEPGGWAKNIQYF.

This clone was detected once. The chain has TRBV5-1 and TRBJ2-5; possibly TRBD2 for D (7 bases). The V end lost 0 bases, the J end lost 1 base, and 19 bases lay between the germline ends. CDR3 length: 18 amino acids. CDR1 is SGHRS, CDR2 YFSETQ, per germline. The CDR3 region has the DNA TGCGCCAGCAGCTTGGGTGCGGGGGCGCTTAACCCCCAAGAGACCCAGTACTTC. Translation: CASSLGAGALNPQETQYF.

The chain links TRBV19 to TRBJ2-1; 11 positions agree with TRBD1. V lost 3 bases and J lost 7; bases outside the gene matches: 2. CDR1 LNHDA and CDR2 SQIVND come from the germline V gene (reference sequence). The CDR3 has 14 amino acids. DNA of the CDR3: TGTGCCAGTAGTATGGGGACAGGGGGTAATGAGCAGTTCTTC. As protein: CASSMGTGGNEQFF.

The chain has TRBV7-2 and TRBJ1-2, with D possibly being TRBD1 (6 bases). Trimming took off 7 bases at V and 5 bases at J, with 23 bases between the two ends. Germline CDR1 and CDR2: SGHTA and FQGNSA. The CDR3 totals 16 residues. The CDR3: CASTPREGQRLYGYTF. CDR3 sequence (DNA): TGTGCCAGCACCCCGAGAGAAGGACAGAGGCTATATGGCTACACCTTC.

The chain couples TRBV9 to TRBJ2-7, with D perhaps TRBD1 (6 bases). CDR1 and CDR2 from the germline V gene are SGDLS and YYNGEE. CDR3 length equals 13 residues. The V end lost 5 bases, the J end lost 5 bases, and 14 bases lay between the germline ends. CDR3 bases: TGTGCCAGCAGTAGTAACAGGGACCACGAGCAGTACTTC. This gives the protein CASSSNRDHEQYF.

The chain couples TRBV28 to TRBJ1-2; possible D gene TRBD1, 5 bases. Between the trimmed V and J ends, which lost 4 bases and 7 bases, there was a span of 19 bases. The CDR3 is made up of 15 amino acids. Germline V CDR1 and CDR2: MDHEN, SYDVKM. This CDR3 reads CASSSRTLGTPGYTF. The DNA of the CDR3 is TGTGCCAGCAGTTCCAGAACCCTCGGGACTCCTGGCTACACCTTC.

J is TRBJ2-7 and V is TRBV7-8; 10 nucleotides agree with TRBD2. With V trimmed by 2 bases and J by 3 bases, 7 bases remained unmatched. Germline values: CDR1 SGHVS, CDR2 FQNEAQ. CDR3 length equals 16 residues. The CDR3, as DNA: TGTGCCAGCAGCTTAACCCTACTAGCGGGGATCTACGAGCAGTACTTC. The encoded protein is CASSLTLLAGIYEQYF.

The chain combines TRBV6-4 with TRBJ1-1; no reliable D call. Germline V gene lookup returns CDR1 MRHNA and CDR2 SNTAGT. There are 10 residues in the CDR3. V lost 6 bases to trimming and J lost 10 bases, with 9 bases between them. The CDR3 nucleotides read TGTGCCAGCAGAGCGGACGGAGCTTTCTTT. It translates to CASRADGAFF.